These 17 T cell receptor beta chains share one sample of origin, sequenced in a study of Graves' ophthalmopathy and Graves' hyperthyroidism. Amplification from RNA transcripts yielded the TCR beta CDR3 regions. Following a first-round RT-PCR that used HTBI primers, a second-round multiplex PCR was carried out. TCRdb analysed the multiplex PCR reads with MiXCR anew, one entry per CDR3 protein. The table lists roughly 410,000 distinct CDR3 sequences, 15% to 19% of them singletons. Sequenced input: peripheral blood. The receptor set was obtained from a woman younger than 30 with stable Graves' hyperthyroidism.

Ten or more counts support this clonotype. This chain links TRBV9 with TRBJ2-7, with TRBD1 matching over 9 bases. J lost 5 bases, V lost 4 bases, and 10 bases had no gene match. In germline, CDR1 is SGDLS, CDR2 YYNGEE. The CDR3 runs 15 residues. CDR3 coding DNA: TGTGCCAGCAGCCCCGATTGGACAGGGGAGGACGAGCAGTACTTC. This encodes CASSPDWTGEDEQYF.

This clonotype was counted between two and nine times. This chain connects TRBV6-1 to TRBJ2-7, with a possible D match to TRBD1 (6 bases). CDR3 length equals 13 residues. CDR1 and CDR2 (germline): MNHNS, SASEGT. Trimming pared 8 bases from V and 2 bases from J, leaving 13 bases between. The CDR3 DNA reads TGTGCCAGCGCCAAACAGGGACCCTACGAGCAGTACTTC. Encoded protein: CASAKQGPYEQYF.

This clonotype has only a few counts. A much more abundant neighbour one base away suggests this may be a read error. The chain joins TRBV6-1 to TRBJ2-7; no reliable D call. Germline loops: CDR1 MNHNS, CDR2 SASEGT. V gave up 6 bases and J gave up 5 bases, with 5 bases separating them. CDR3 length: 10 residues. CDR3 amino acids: CASSADEQYF. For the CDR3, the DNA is TGTGCCAGCAGCGCCGACGAGCAGTACTTC.

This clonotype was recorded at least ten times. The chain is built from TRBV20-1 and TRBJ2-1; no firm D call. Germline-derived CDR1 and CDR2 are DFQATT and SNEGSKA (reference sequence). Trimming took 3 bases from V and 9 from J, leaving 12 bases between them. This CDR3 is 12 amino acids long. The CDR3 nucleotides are TGCAGTGCTAGTGTCGGAAGAGGTGAGCAGTTCTTC. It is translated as CSASVGRGEQFF.

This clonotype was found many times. CDR3 nucleotides: TGTGCCAGCAGTGATTGGGGGCGTTCCGCCAAAAACATTCAGTACTTC. Its protein is CASSDWGRSAKNIQYF. This chain links TRBV6-1 with TRBJ2-4, with D perhaps matching TRBD1 (6 bases). Between the trimmed V and J ends, which lost 3 bases and 1 base, there was a span of 13 bases. The germline CDR1 and CDR2 sequences are MNHNS and SASEGT. This CDR3 contains 16 residues.

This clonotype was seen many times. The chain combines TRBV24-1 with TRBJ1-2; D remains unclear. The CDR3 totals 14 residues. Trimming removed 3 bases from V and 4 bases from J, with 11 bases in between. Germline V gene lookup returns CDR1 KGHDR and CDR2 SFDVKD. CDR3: CATSDPGGPYGYTF. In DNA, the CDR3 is TGTGCCACCAGTGATCCGGGAGGTCCCTATGGCTACACCTTC.

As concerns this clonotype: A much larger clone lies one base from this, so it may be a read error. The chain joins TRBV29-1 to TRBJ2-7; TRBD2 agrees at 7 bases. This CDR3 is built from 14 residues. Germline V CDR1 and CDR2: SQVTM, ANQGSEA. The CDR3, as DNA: TGCATCGTCAACAAAATAGGCGGGGGATACGAGCAGTACTTC. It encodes CIVNKIGGGYEQYF.

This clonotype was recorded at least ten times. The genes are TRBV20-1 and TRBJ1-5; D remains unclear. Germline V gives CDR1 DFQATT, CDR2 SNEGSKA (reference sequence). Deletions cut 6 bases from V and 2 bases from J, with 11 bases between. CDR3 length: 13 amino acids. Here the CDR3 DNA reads TGCAGTGCCCGGGGATTGGGCAATCAGCCCCAGCATTTT. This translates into CSARGLGNQPQHF.

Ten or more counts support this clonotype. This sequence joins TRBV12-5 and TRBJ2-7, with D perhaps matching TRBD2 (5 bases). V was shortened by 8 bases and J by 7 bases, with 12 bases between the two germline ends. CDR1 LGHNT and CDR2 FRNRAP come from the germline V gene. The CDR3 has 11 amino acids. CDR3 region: CASRSPGEQYF. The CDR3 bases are TGTGCTAGTCGCAGCCCGGGGGAGCAGTACTTC.

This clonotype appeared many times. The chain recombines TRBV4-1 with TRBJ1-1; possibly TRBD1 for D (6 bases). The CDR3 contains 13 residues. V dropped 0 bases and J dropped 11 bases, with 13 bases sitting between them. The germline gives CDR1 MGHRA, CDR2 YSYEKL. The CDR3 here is CASSQDDQGYAFF. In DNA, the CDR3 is TGCGCCAGCAGCCAAGACGATCAGGGGTACGCTTTCTTT.

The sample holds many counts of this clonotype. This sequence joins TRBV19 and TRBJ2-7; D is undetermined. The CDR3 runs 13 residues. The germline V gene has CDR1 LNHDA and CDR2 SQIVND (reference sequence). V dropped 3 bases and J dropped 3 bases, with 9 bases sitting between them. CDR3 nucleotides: TGTGCCAGTAGTATCGCCAGTAACTACGAGCAGTACTTC. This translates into CASSIASNYEQYF.

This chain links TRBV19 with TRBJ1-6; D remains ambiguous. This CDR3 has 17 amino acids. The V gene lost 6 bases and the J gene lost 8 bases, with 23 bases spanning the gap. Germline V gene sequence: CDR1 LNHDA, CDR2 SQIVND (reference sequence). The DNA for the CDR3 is TGTGCCAGTAGCCCCGCCCGAGTTTCCCCTATAGATTCACCCCTCCACTTT. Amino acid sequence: CASSPARVSPIDSPLHF.

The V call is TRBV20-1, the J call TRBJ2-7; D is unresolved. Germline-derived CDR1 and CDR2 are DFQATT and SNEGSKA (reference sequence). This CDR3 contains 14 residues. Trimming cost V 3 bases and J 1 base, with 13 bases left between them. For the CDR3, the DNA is TGCAGTGCTAGGCCCTTTTCGGCTTCCTACGAGCAGTACTTC. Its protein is CSARPFSASYEQYF.

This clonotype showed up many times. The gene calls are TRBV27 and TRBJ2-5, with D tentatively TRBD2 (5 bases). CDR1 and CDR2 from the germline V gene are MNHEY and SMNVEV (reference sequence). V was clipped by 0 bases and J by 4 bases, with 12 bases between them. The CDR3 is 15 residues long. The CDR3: CASSLSLRATETQYF. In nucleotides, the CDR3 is TGTGCCAGCAGTTTATCGTTGAGGGCCACAGAGACCCAGTACTTC.

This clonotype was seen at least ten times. The CDR3: CSARVGTVSGNTIYF. CDR3 in DNA: TGCAGTGCTAGAGTAGGCACAGTCTCTGGAAACACCATATATTTT. This chain links TRBV20-1 with TRBJ1-3; no firm D call. This CDR3 region has 15 residues. Trimming cost V 1 base and J 0 bases, with 10 bases left between them. Per germline, CDR1 DFQATT and CDR2 SNEGSKA (reference sequence).

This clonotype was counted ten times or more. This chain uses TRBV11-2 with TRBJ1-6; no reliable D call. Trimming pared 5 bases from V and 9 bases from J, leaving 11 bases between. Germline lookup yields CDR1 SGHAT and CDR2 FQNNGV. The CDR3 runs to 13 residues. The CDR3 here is CASSTEDRSPLHF. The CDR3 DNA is TGTGCCAGCAGCACCGAGGATCGTTCACCCCTCCACTTT.

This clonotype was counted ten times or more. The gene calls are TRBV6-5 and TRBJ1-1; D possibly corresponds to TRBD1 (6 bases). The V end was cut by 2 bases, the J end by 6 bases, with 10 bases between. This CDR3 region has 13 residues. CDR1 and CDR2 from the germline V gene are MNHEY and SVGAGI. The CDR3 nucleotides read TGTGCCAGCAGTTACGGGGGGGCACCTGAAGCTTTCTTT. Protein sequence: CASSYGGAPEAFF.